This passage covers 7 T cell receptor beta chains from one sample sequenced in a study of cytotoxic CD8 clonotypes in ibrutinib-treated CLL. Here immunoSEQ multiplex PCR was the method, and the copy in TCRdb shows in-frame clones only, minus some. The table records tens of thousands of clones, roughly three quarters of them present only once. Here the sequenced sample was PBMCs, taken after 12 months of ibrutinib treatment. These receptors originate from a human donor with chronic lymphocytic leukemia.

The chain uses TRBV10-3 and TRBJ2-1; D might be TRBD1 (5 bases). This CDR3 comprises 12 residues. The ends were cut back, 4 bases at V and 7 bases at J, with 8 bases in the middle. Per the germline V gene, CDR1 is ENHRY and CDR2 is SYGVKD. This chain's CDR3 is CAISGQPNEQFF. Written as DNA, the CDR3 is TGTGCCATCAGTGGACAGCCTAATGAGCAGTTCTTC.

This clone was detected only a few times. The V and J genes are TRBV10-1 and TRBJ1-5; D not certain. The germline V gene encodes CDR1 WNHNN and CDR2 SYGVQD (reference sequence). Trimming took 3 bases from V and 4 from J, leaving 7 bases between them. The length of the CDR3 is 13 residues. CDR3 sequence: CASSDSLNQPQHF. CDR3 bases: TGCGCCAGCAGTGACAGCCTTAATCAGCCCCAGCATTTT.

The chain is built from TRBV6-1 and TRBJ2-7; D is ambiguous. Trimming removed 7 bases at V and 3 bases at J, with 4 bases between. CDR1 and CDR2 (germline): MNHNS, SASEGT. The CDR3 extends over 10 amino acids. CDR3 residues: CASNLYEQYF. CDR3 nucleotide sequence: TGTGCCAGCAATCTCTACGAGCAGTACTTC.

This chain connects TRBV7-9 to TRBJ2-6; 7 positions agree with TRBD1. The CDR3 totals 18 residues. V lost 3 bases to trimming and J lost 4 bases; unmatched junction nucleotides: 12. The germline CDR1 and CDR2 sequences are SEHNR and FQNEAQ (reference sequence). The CDR3 sequence is CASSFDRTGRSGANVLTF. The CDR3 DNA follows: TGTGCCAGCAGCTTCGATCGGACAGGTCGAAGCGGGGCCAACGTCCTGACTTTC. Complete variable domain (other parts from reference TRBV7-9 and TRBJ2-6): DTGVSQNPRHKITKRGQNVTFRCDPISEHNRLYWYRQTLGQGPEFLTYFQNEAQLEKSRLLSDRFSAERPKGSFSTLEIQRTEQGDSAMYLCASSFDRTGRSGANVLTFGAGSRLTVL.

The CDR3 DNA sequence: TGTGCCAGCAGTTTTTTCCCCTTGCTAGCGGGAGTCACAGATACGCAGTATTTT. Its protein is CASSFFPLLAGVTDTQYF. The J gene is TRBJ2-3, the V gene TRBV28, with TRBD2 identical over 10 bases. This CDR3 region has 18 residues. Germline V gene lookup returns CDR1 MDHEN and CDR2 SYDVKM. The V gene end was trimmed by 3 bases and the J gene end by 2 bases; junction bases not matched to a gene: 11.

This chain joins TRBV30 and TRBJ2-5, with D maybe TRBD1 (6 bases). The germline V gene has CDR1 GTSNPN and CDR2 SVGIG (reference sequence). This CDR3 has 12 residues. V was pared by 7 bases and J by 1 base, with 10 bases between. The CDR3 DNA reads as TGTGCCTCTGACAGGCCCCAAGAGACCCAGTACTTC. Its protein product is CASDRPQETQYF.

The chain is built from TRBV7-2 and TRBJ2-7, with 8 bases that match TRBD2. This CDR3 is 15 amino acids long. Trimming at V came to 1 base and at J to 6 bases, leaving 8 bases not matched to a gene. CDR1 is SGHTA and CDR2 is FQGNSA in the germline V gene. CDR3 sequence reads: CASSLGGTRASEQYF. The CDR3 coding sequence is TGTGCCAGCAGCTTAGGAGGGACTAGGGCGAGCGAGCAGTACTTC.